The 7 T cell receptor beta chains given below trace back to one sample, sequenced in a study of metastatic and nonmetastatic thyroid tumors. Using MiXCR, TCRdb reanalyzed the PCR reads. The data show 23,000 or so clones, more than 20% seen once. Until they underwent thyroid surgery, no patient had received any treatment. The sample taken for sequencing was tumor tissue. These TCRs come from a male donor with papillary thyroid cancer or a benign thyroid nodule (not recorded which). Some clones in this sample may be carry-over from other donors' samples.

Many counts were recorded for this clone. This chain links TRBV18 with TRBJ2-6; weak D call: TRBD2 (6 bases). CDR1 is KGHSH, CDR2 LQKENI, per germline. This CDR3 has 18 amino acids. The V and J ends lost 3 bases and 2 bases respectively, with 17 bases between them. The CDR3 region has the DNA TGTGCCAGCTCACCGAGGAGGGCCGTTACGGCTGGGGCCAACGTCCTGACTTTC. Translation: CASSPRRAVTAGANVLTF.

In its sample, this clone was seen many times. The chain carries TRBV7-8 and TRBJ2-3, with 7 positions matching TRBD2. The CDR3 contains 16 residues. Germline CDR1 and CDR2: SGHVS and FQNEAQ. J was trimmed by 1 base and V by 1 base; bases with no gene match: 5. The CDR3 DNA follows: TGTGCCAGCAGCTTAGGCGGCGGGAGTCGCACAGATACGCAGTATTTT. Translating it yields CASSLGGGSRTDTQYF.

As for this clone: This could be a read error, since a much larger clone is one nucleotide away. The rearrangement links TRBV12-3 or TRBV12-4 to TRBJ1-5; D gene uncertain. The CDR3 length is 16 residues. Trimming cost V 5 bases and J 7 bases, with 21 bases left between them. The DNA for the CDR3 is TGTGCCAGCAGTCCTACCGTCAGTGGGCGAGGGCAGCCCCAGCATTTT. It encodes CASSPTVSGRGQPQHF.

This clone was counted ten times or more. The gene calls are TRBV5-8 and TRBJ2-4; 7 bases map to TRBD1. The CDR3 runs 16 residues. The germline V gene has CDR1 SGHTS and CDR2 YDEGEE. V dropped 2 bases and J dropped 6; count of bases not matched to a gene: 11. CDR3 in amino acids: CASSFYMAGGRNIQYF. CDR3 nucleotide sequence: TGTGCCAGCAGCTTTTACATGGCAGGGGGAAGAAACATTCAGTACTTC.

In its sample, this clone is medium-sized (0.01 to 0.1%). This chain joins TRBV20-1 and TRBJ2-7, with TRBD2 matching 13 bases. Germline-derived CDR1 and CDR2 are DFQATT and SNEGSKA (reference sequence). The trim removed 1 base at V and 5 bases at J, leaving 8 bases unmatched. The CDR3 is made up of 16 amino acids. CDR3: CSARATTGTSGNEQYF. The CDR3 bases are TGCAGTGCTAGAGCTACGACCGGGACTAGCGGGAACGAGCAGTACTTC.

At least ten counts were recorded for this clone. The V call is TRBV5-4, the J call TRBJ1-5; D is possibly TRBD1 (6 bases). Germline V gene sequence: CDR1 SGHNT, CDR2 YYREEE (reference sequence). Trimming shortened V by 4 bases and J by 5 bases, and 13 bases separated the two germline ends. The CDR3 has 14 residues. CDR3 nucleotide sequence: TGTGCCAGCAGCAGAGGGGGTGGGCATCAGCCCCAGCATTTT. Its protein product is CASSRGGGHQPQHF.

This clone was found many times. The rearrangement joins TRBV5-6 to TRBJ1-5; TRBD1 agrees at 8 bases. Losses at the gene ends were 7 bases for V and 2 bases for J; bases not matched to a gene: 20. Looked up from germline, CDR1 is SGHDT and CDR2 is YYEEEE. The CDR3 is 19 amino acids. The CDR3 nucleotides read TGTGCCAGCGAGCTTTCAGGACAGGGATTGTACTATGGCAATCAGCCCCAGCATTTT. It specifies CASELSGQGLYYGNQPQHF.